This T cell receptor beta chain was identified during a study of regulatory T cells in long-lasting Graves disease. Relying on iRepertoire HTBI primers and Arm-PCR of CDR3 regions, the team built TCR beta libraries. Each CDR3 protein is one row after TCRdb ran MiXCR on the multiplex PCR reads. The data contain 450,000 or so distinct CDR3 sequences, about a fifth of them singletons. Time point reported: persistent/refractory GD, antithyroid drugs over 5 years with positive TRAb. Isolated PBMC RNA provided the starting material for the TCR library. Study conclusions and caveats: Persistent cases of Graves' showed reduced TCR diversity relative to newly diagnosed patients.

CDR3 size: 18 residues. Trimming pared 2 bases from V and 5 bases from J, leaving 23 bases between. Germline CDR1 is LGHNA and CDR2 is YSLEER. With respect to this clonotype: Its antigen is unknown.

Sequenced here: peripheral blood mononuclear cells (PBMCs), sampled when the disease was refractory, from a patient treated with antithyroid drugs. The TCR was taken from a female donor with Graves disease. The rearrangement uses TRBV4-3 and TRBJ2-3; D is perhaps TRBD2 (6 bases). The CDR3 loop reads CASSQYAPAGRPEDTQYF. CDR3 bases: TGCGCCAGCAGCCAATACGCCCCCGCGGGACGGCCCGAAGATACGCAGTATTTT.